The clone carrying this TCR beta chain was observed at least ten times. The antigen is not known. CDR1 is MNHEY and CDR2 is SMNVEV in the germline V gene (reference sequence). The CDR3 is 13 residues long. The V gene lost 4 bases and the J gene lost 9 bases, with 15 bases spanning the gap. It was uncontrolled infection, other autoimmune disease, pregnancy or lactation that excluded patients. PBMCs were derived from roughly 9.6 ml fresh peripheral blood. This sample is part of a study of T cells in Graves' hyperthyroidism and ophthalmopathy. Study-wide results and caveats: Classification by a 13 V-J model distinguished ophthalmopathy from stable hyperthyroidism. Most clonotypes that expanded in the thyroid above 0.001 also showed up in blood.

RNA transcripts yielded amplified TCR beta CDR3 regions. HTBI primers were employed in a first-round RT-PCR of the TCR CDR3. One entry per CDR3 protein, called by TCRdb with MiXCR from the multiplex PCR reads. The table lists fewer than 750,000 distinct CDR3 sequences, around 15% of them singletons. Sequencing was done on a sample of blood. The chain carries TRBV27 and TRBJ2-5; weak D call: TRBD1 (5 bases). This TCR was recovered from a woman between 40 and 50 years old with Graves' ophthalmopathy. The CDR3 bases are TGTGCCAGCAGTTCCGACCAATTAGGGGCCCAGTACTTC. Translating it yields CASSSDQLGAQYF.